This T cell receptor (beta chain) came from a study of blood T cell repertoires in COVID-19. The wider study: Italy, Spain and the United States were the sources of the convalescent and acute COVID-19 samples.

This CDR3 contains 11 residues. V gave up 9 bases and J gave up 3 bases, with 5 bases separating them. The germline V gene encodes CDR1 KGHDR and CDR2 SFDVKD. Sequenced by immunoSEQ multiplex PCR; TCRdb stores in-frame clones only, minus some. The sample has approximately 240,000 clones, approximately 90% seen once. Sequences were obtained from PBMCs or T cells enriched from blood (not recorded which). The TCR was taken from a woman aged 18-29 years who had recovered from COVID-19. The chain employs TRBV24-1 and TRBJ1-3; D gene ambiguous. The CDR3 loop is CATEGGNTIYF. The CDR3 nucleotides are TGTGCCACCGAGGGTGGAAACACCATATATTTT.